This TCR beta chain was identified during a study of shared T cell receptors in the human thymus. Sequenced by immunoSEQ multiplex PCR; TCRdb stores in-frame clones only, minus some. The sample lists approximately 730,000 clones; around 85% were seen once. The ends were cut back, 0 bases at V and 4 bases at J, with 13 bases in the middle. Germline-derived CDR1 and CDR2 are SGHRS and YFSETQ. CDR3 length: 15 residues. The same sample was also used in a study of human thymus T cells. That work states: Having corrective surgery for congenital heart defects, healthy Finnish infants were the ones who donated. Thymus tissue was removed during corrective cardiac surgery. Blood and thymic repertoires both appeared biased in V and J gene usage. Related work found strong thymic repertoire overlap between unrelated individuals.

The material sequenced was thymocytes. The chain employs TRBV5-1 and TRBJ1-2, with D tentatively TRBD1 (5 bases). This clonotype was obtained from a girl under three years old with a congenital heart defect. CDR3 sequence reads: CASSLGQDKTYGYTF. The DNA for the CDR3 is TGCGCCAGCAGCTTGGGTCAGGACAAAACCTATGGCTACACCTTC.